This T cell receptor beta chain was found in a study of CD8+ T cells in alopecia areata. Study context: Treated patients took oral tofacitinib at 5 to 10 mg twice daily. Findings and caveats of the study: Scalp clonality decreased significantly with tofacitinib, and so did expanded CD8+ clones among the top 100.

Trimming shortened V by 3 bases and J by 0 bases, and 9 bases separated the two germline ends. The CDR3 is made up of 15 amino acids. CDR1 is SGHRS, CDR2 YFSETQ, per germline. The sample holds a few counts of this clone. Its antigen is not known. Treatment specified: oral pan-JAK inhibitor, 5-10 mg twice daily. Sequencing used cDNA as its template, made by extracting RNA and reverse transcribing it. Repertoires were generated with immunoSEQ multiplex PCR, while TCRdb's copy carries only in-frame clones and drops some. Of 110,000 to 150,000 clones listed, 85% to 90% were seen once; the top ten hold less than 15%.

Here the sequenced sample was CD8+ T cells sorted from blood, taken at week 4, from a patient treated with tofacitinib. V usage is TRBV5-1 and J usage is TRBJ2-2; D is possibly TRBD1 (6 bases). The sequence derives from a human donor with alopecia areata. CDR3 region: CASSWTDANTGELFF. The DNA of the CDR3 is TGCGCCAGCAGCTGGACAGACGCGAACACCGGGGAGCTGTTTTTT.